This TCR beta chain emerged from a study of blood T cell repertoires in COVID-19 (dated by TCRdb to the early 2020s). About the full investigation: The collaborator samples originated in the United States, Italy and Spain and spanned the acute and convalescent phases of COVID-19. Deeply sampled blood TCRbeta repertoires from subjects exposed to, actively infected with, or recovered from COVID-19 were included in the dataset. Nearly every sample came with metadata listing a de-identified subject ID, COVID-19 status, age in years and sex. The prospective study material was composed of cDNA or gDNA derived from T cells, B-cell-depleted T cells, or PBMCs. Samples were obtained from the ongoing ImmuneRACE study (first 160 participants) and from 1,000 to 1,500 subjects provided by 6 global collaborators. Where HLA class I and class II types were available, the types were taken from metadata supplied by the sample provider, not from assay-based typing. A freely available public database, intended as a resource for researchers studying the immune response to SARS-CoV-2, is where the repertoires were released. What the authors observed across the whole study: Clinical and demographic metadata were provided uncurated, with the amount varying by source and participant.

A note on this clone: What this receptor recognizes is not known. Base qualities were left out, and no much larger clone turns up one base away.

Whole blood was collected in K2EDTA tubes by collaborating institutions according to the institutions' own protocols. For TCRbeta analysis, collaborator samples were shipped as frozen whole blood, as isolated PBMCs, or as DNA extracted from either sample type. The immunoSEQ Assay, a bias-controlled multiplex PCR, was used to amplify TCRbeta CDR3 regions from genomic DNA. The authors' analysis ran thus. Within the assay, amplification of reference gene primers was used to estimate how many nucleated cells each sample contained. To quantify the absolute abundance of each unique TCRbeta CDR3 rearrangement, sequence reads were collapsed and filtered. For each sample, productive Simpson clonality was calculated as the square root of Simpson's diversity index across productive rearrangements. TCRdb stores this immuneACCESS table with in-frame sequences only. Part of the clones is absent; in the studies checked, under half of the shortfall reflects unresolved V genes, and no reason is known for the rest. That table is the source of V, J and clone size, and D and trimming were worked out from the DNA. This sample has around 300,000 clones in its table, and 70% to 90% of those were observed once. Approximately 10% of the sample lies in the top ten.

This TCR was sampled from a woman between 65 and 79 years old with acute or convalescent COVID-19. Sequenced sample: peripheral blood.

The nucleotide sequence reads TGTGCCAGCAGTTCCAGGGATAAACTTCAGCCCCAGCATTTT. The translation is CASSSRDKLQPQHF. The chain uses TRBV6-2 or TRBV6-3 and TRBJ1-5; TRBD1 is a possible D gene, resting on 5 matching bases. CDR1 and CDR2 are read off the germline V gene as MNHEY and SVGEGT. The CDR3 covers 14 residues, taking in both the cysteine and the phenylalanine. The CDR3 DNA has 42 bases and is translated from base 1. Cut back by 4 bases and 6 bases, the V and J ends lie 13 bases apart.